Following are 32 T cell receptor beta chains from one sample sequenced in a study of blood T cell repertoires in COVID-19. Some clones are missing from TCRdb's copy, which holds only in-frame ones; the method was immunoSEQ multiplex PCR. Of a few hundred thousand clones in the sample, about 88% were seen once. Input material: PBMCs or T cells enriched from blood (not recorded which). The receptor source for this set is a woman in her 30s who had been exposed to COVID-19.

J is TRBJ2-2 and V is TRBV10-3; 8 nucleotides align to TRBD1. With V trimmed by 0 bases and J by 6 bases, 3 bases remained unmatched. Germline values: CDR1 ENHRY, CDR2 SYGVKD. The CDR3 loop spans 15 amino acids. CDR3 residues: CAISESAGGSGELFF. The CDR3 DNA reads TGTGCCATCAGTGAGTCTGCAGGGGGCTCCGGGGAGCTGTTTTTT.

The chain has TRBV7-2 and TRBJ1-2; weak D call: TRBD1 (5 bases). The V end was cut by 3 bases, the J end by 2 bases, with 10 bases between. Germline-derived CDR1 and CDR2 are SGHTA and FQGNSA. The CDR3 is 14 residues long. CDR3 region: CASSFYGGNYGYTF. The CDR3 DNA reads TGTGCCAGCAGCTTCTATGGGGGGAACTATGGCTACACCTTC.

The chain couples TRBV28 to TRBJ2-1; 8 nucleotides align to TRBD2. There are 14 residues in the CDR3. Per the germline V gene, CDR1 is MDHEN and CDR2 is SYDVKM. V lost 7 bases, J lost 4 bases, and 6 bases stayed unmatched. The CDR3 DNA follows: TGTGCCAGCAAGTACCGGGAGGGATACAATGAGCAGTTCTTC. This translates into CASKYREGYNEQFF.

The CDR3 nucleotides read TGTGCCAGCAGTGACAGGGGCAATCAGCCCCAGCATTTT. This codes for CASSDRGNQPQHF. The genes are TRBV28 and TRBJ1-5, with 7 bases matching TRBD1. The CDR3 totals 13 residues. Germline V gene sequence: CDR1 MDHEN, CDR2 SYDVKM. V dropped 5 bases and J dropped 2; count of bases not matched to a gene: 0.

The chain is built from TRBV19 and TRBJ2-2; 8 bases match TRBD2. There are 15 residues in the CDR3. Per the germline V gene, CDR1 is LNHDA and CDR2 is SQIVND (reference sequence). V was clipped by 9 bases and J by 6 bases; unmatched bases: 12. This CDR3 is CASSQRREVPGELFF. The CDR3 DNA sequence: TGTGCCAGCTCGCAGAGGCGGGAGGTGCCCGGGGAGCTGTTTTTT.

V usage is TRBV30 and J usage is TRBJ2-3, with D possibly TRBD1 on 5 matching bases. The V gene's germline CDR1 is GTSNPN and CDR2 SVGIG (reference sequence). The CDR3 totals 13 residues. Trimming cost V 8 bases and J 2 bases, with 14 bases left between them. The CDR3: CAHRRQSTDTQYF. The CDR3 region has the DNA TGTGCCCACCGGAGACAGTCCACAGATACGCAGTATTTT.

V gene TRBV27 combines with J gene TRBJ2-7; D is possibly TRBD2 (5 bases). The germline CDR1 and CDR2 sequences are MNHEY and SMNVEV (reference sequence). This CDR3 contains 13 residues. V gave up 3 bases and J gave up 3 bases, with 9 bases separating them. The CDR3, as DNA: TGTGCCAGCAGTTTTAACGGAGGCTACGAGCAGTACTTC. This gives the protein CASSFNGGYEQYF.

This clone was seen just once. The chain couples TRBV12-3 or TRBV12-4 to TRBJ2-7, with D perhaps TRBD2 (5 bases). The length of the CDR3 is 13 residues. Trimming removed 6 bases at V and 6 bases at J, with 15 bases between. The CDR3 spells CASRKDGLSEQYF. The CDR3 bases are TGTGCCAGCAGGAAAGACGGACTGAGCGAGCAGTACTTC.

The V call is TRBV30, the J call TRBJ1-2; tentatively, D is TRBD1 (6 bases). Trimming stripped 0 bases from V and 4 bases from J, with 15 bases between. The CDR3 contains 15 residues. The germline gives CDR1 GTSNPN, CDR2 SVGIG (reference sequence). The CDR3 reads CAWSVARGGAYGYTF. The CDR3 DNA follows: TGTGCCTGGAGTGTAGCCCGCGGGGGGGCCTATGGCTACACCTTC.

The chain couples TRBV2 to TRBJ1-2; possibly TRBD1 for D (6 bases). The CDR3 loop spans 13 amino acids. Trimming took 2 bases from V and 3 from J, leaving 7 bases between them. Per the germline V gene, CDR1 is SNHLY and CDR2 is FYNNEI. In DNA form, the CDR3 reads TGTGCCAGCAGTGAACCAGGGGACTATGGCTACACCTTC. Protein sequence: CASSEPGDYGYTF.

The J gene is TRBJ2-1, the V gene TRBV9, with D perhaps TRBD2 (6 bases). Germline V CDR1 and CDR2: SGDLS, YYNGEE. This CDR3 spans 16 amino acids. V was trimmed by 0 bases and J by 2 bases, leaving 12 bases between them. The CDR3 spells CASSVDGSGPYNEQFF. In nucleotides, the CDR3 is TGTGCCAGCAGCGTAGACGGGAGTGGGCCCTACAATGAGCAGTTCTTC.

The rearrangement links TRBV3-1 (or the pseudogene TRBV3-2) to TRBJ2-5; no clear D. Germline V gives CDR1 LGHDT, CDR2 YNNKEL (reference sequence). Trimming removed 0 bases at V and 5 bases at J, with 13 bases between. This CDR3 comprises 15 residues. The CDR3 bases are TGTGCCAGCAGCCAAGACCCCGCCGAGAGGGAGACCCAGTACTTC. It translates to CASSQDPAERETQYF.

The rearrangement joins TRBV29-1 to TRBJ2-5; D perhaps matches TRBD2 (6 bases). The germline V gene has CDR1 SQVTM and CDR2 ANQGSEA. The V end was cut by 6 bases, the J end by 5 bases, with 10 bases between. This CDR3 comprises 11 residues. CDR3 residues: CSVVAGETQYF. In nucleotides, the CDR3 is TGCAGCGTAGTCGCGGGGGAGACCCAGTACTTC.

The chain couples TRBV7-8 to TRBJ2-7; D perhaps matches TRBD2 (6 bases). This CDR3 comprises 12 residues. The germline V gene encodes CDR1 SGHVS and CDR2 FQNEAQ. Trimming removed 5 bases from V and 7 bases from J, with 12 bases in between. The CDR3 DNA reads as TGTGCCAGCAGCGTGGCGGGATTTGAGCAGTACTTC. Translation gives CASSVAGFEQYF. The full variable domain, in which reference TRBV7-8 and TRBJ2-7 provide the parts outside the CDR3, is GAGVSQSPRYKVAKRGQDVALRCDPISGHVSLFWYQQALGQGPEFLTYFQNEAQLDKSGLPSDRFFAERPEGSVSTLKIQRTQQEDSAVYLCASSVAGFEQYFGPGTRLTVT.

The rearrangement uses TRBV28 and TRBJ1-4, with D possibly matching TRBD1 (5 bases). Germline V gene sequence: CDR1 MDHEN, CDR2 SYDVKM. The CDR3 covers 14 residues. The V gene lost 5 bases and the J gene lost 7 bases, with 14 bases spanning the gap. Written as DNA, the CDR3 is TGTGCCAGCAGTCTGCCCCAGGGAAGTGAAAAACTGTTTTTT. The encoded protein is CASSLPQGSEKLFF. Full variable domain (remainder filled in from reference TRBV28 and TRBJ1-4): DVKVTQSSRYLVKRTGEKVFLECVQDMDHENMFWYRQDPGLGLRLIYFSYDVKMKEKGDIPEGYSVSREKKERFSLILESASTNQTSMYLCASSLPQGSEKLFFGSGTQLSVL.

The V call is TRBV10-2, the J call TRBJ2-1; 7 bases agree with TRBD2. Trimming removed 6 bases from V and 7 bases from J; junction bases left unmatched: 21. CDR1 and CDR2 from the germline V gene are WSHSY and SAAADI. This CDR3 contains 18 residues. CDR3 region: CASRGEGLASGPRNEQFF. The CDR3 DNA sequence: TGCGCCAGCAGGGGGGAGGGGCTAGCGAGTGGGCCTAGGAATGAGCAGTTCTTC.

This chain uses TRBV24-1 with TRBJ2-7, with 11 bases identical to TRBD1. The CDR3 has 12 residues. Germline V gene data show CDR1 as KGHDR and CDR2 as SFDVKD. With 9 bases clipped from V and 5 bases from J, the junction kept 2 bases outside the gene matches. The CDR3 coding sequence is TGTGCCACCGGACAGGGGGCTGACGAGCAGTACTTC. Amino acids: CATGQGADEQYF.

This clone has just one count. This sequence joins TRBV10-3 and TRBJ2-2; 12 bases are shared with TRBD1. Germline V gene lookup returns CDR1 ENHRY and CDR2 SYGVKD. CDR3 length equals 17 residues. The V gene end was trimmed by 0 bases and the J gene end by 5 bases; junction bases not matched to a gene: 4. Here the CDR3 reads CAISESGQGARTGELFF. For the CDR3, the DNA is TGTGCCATCAGTGAGTCGGGACAGGGGGCGCGAACCGGGGAGCTGTTTTTT.

This clone was counted between two and nine times. This chain joins TRBV5-1 and TRBJ2-4, with D possibly TRBD1 on 5 matching bases. This CDR3 comprises 14 residues. The V end was cut by 4 bases, the J end by 5 bases, with 13 bases between. The germline V gene encodes CDR1 SGHRS and CDR2 YFSETQ. CDR3 DNA sequence: TGCGCCAGCAGCCTAACTGACAGCCAAAACATTCAGTACTTC. Amino acid sequence: CASSLTDSQNIQYF.

The rearrangement uses TRBV6-4 and TRBJ2-3; tentative D call: TRBD2 (6 bases). The ends were cut back, 3 bases at V and 3 bases at J, with 16 bases in the middle. Germline assignment: CDR1 MRHNA and CDR2 SNTAGT. The CDR3 runs 16 residues. As DNA, the CDR3 is TGTGCCAGCAGTGAGACGGCGGGATCGGGGACAGATACGCAGTATTTT. Amino acid sequence: CASSETAGSGTDTQYF.

The V call is TRBV19, the J call TRBJ1-5, with 7 nucleotides matching TRBD1. This CDR3 is 14 amino acids long. Trimming at V came to 5 bases and at J to 4 bases, leaving 5 bases not matched to a gene. Germline-derived CDR1 and CDR2 are LNHDA and SQIVND (reference sequence). Here the CDR3 DNA reads TGTGCCAGTAGTCCACAGGGGCGGAATCAGCCCCAGCATTTT. It specifies CASSPQGRNQPQHF.

CDR3 in DNA: TGTGCCAGCAGTTTAAGGGCTAGCGTAAATAACAATGAGCAGTTCTTC. This translates into CASSLRASVNNNEQFF. This chain uses TRBV27 with TRBJ2-1; D is perhaps TRBD2 (6 bases). The ends were cut back, 2 bases at V and 5 bases at J, with 16 bases in the middle. This CDR3 comprises 16 residues. The germline V gene has CDR1 MNHEY and CDR2 SMNVEV (reference sequence).

The V call is TRBV10-2, the J call TRBJ1-1; D possibly corresponds to TRBD1 (5 bases). Trimming pared 2 bases from V and 4 bases from J, leaving 11 bases between. The CDR3 totals 14 residues. Germline values: CDR1 WSHSY, CDR2 SAAADI. In DNA form, the CDR3 reads TGCGCCAGCAGTGAGCGGGGGGAGGCCACTGAAGCTTTCTTT. As protein: CASSERGEATEAFF.

V and J are TRBV24-1 and TRBJ2-1; TRBD2 is a possible D gene (5 bases). CDR1 is KGHDR, CDR2 SFDVKD, per germline. CDR3 length: 14 amino acids. With 5 bases removed from V and 10 bases from J, the gap between germline ends came to 17 bases. CDR3 bases: TGTGCCACCAGTGCCACAATAAGCGGAGGCGAGCAGTTCTTC. Amino acids: CATSATISGGEQFF.

The chain combines TRBV30 with TRBJ1-4; weak D call: TRBD1 (6 bases). The CDR3 sequence is 14 residues long. V lost 0 bases to trimming and J lost 7 bases, with 12 bases between them. Per the germline V gene, CDR1 is GTSNPN and CDR2 is SVGIG (reference sequence). This CDR3 reads CAWSVTGMVEKLFF. In DNA form, the CDR3 reads TGTGCCTGGAGTGTAACAGGGATGGTTGAAAAACTGTTTTTT.

This clone was recorded once. This rearrangement joins TRBV27 to TRBJ1-2; D may be TRBD1 (6 bases). The V end lost 0 bases, the J end lost 6 bases, and 14 bases lay between the germline ends. Germline CDR1 is MNHEY and CDR2 is SMNVEV (reference sequence). The CDR3 contains 15 residues. The CDR3 DNA follows: TGTGCCAGCAGTTTATCCCCAGGGGCGGTAAATGGCTACACCTTC. Protein sequence: CASSLSPGAVNGYTF.

The chain has TRBV5-1 and TRBJ2-7; 10 bases are shared with TRBD2. The junction had 7 bases not matched to a gene; V was cut back by 3 bases and J by 4 bases. Germline CDR1 and CDR2: SGHRS and YFSETQ. The CDR3 is made up of 15 amino acids. CDR3 amino acids: CASSSSWTSGYEQYF. CDR3 DNA sequence: TGCGCCAGCAGCTCTTCCTGGACTAGCGGATACGAGCAGTACTTC.

The chain combines TRBV18 with TRBJ2-5, with TRBD1 identical over 7 bases. The germline V gene encodes CDR1 KGHSH and CDR2 LQKENI. The CDR3 has 14 amino acids. V shed 9 bases, J shed 2 bases, and the junction held 9 bases outside the gene matches. CDR3 DNA: TGTGCCAGTTTTGAGACAGGGACGCAAGAGACCCAGTACTTC. Protein: CASFETGTQETQYF.

The CDR3, as DNA: TGTGCCAGCAGCCAAGACTTTAACAATCAGCCCCAGCATTTT. Translating it yields CASSQDFNNQPQHF. The chain couples TRBV3-1 (or the pseudogene TRBV3-2) to TRBJ1-5; D is uncertain. Trimming removed 0 bases at V and 3 bases at J, with 6 bases between. The CDR3 totals 14 residues. Germline loops: CDR1 LGHDT, CDR2 YNNKEL (reference sequence).

This chain joins TRBV5-8 and TRBJ1-2; D is perhaps TRBD1 (5 bases). Germline CDR1 reads SGHTS; CDR2 reads YDEGEE. Trimming left V 4 bases short and J 11 bases short, with 12 bases between. CDR3 size: 11 residues. The CDR3 region is CASSPREVYTF. The DNA for the CDR3 is TGTGCCAGCAGCCCCAGGGAGGTGTACACCTTC.

This clone was counted only a few times. The chain uses TRBV7-8 and TRBJ2-7; maybe TRBD1 (6 bases). The CDR3 has 17 residues. Trimming pared 3 bases from V and 1 base from J, leaving 19 bases between. Germline values: CDR1 SGHVS, CDR2 FQNEAQ. This CDR3 reads CASSFPQDRPQSYEQYF. Written as DNA, the CDR3 is TGTGCCAGCAGCTTCCCGCAGGACAGACCCCAGTCCTACGAGCAGTACTTC.

The chain employs TRBV19 and TRBJ2-3; D might be TRBD1 (5 bases). The CDR3 is 15 residues long. The V gene lost 0 bases and the J gene lost 0 bases, with 7 bases spanning the gap. The germline V gene encodes CDR1 LNHDA and CDR2 SQIVND (reference sequence). The CDR3 nucleotides read TGTGCCAGTAGTATAGAAGGGGCGAGCACAGATACGCAGTATTTT. This gives the protein CASSIEGASTDTQYF. The full variable domain, in which reference TRBV19 and TRBJ2-3 provide the parts outside the CDR3, is DGGITQSPKYLFRKEGQNVTLSCEQNLNHDAMYWYRQDPGQGLRLIYYSQIVNDFQKGDIAEGYSVSREKKESFPLTVTSAQKNPTAFYLCASSIEGASTDTQYFGPGTRLTVL.